A single sample gave rise to the 23 T cell receptor beta chains below, sequenced in a study of cytomegalovirus exposure and HLA in healthy donors. Repertoires were generated with immunoSEQ multiplex PCR, while TCRdb's copy carries only in-frame clones and drops some. The top ten clones hold more than 10% of a sample with approximately 230,000 clones, roughly 87% of them seen once. What was sequenced was PBMCs. These receptors were obtained from a man between 18 and 29 years old in good health and CMV-seropositive.

DNA for the CDR3: TGTGCCAGCAGCATCGGGTCGAGGGCCGGGGAGCTGTTTTTT. Encoded protein: CASSIGSRAGELFF. This sequence joins TRBV5-8 and TRBJ2-2; weak D call: TRBD2 (5 bases). V shed 4 bases and J shed 6 bases, with 13 bases lying between them. Germline CDR1 SGHTS, CDR2 YDEGEE. The CDR3 runs 14 residues.

The V gene is TRBV9, the J gene TRBJ2-5, with a weak D call TRBD1 (5 bases). Germline CDR1 and CDR2: SGDLS and YYNGEE. The V end lost 4 bases, the J end lost 1 base, and 14 bases lay between the germline ends. The CDR3 has 15 residues. The CDR3: CASSLRTGVQETQYF. CDR3 nucleotide sequence: TGTGCCAGCAGCTTACGAACAGGCGTCCAAGAGACCCAGTACTTC.

The genes are TRBV15 and TRBJ2-7; 7 nucleotides match TRBD2. Germline assignment: CDR1 LNHNV and CDR2 YYDKDF (reference sequence). The CDR3 covers 15 residues. V shed 1 base, J shed 7 bases, and the junction held 10 bases outside the gene matches. This chain's CDR3 is CATSRGVASGGEQYF. The CDR3 nucleotides are TGTGCCACCAGCAGAGGAGTGGCTAGCGGCGGTGAGCAGTACTTC.

This CDR3 is CASSLDVSEQFF. CDR3 nucleotide sequence: TGTGCCAGCAGCTTAGATGTTTCTGAGCAGTTCTTC. V usage is TRBV7-2 and J usage is TRBJ2-1; D gene ambiguous. The germline CDR1 and CDR2 sequences are SGHTA and FQGNSA. V gave up 1 base and J gave up 9 bases, with 7 bases separating them. This CDR3 region has 12 residues.

CDR3 sequence reads: CASSLSGSYGYTF. The CDR3 DNA reads TGTGCCAGCAGTTTATCAGGGAGCTATGGCTACACCTTC. The chain recombines TRBV27 with TRBJ1-2; D unclear. V was clipped by 0 bases and J by 4 bases, with 6 bases between them. Germline V gene data show CDR1 as MNHEY and CDR2 as SMNVEV (reference sequence). The CDR3 runs to 13 residues.

The rearrangement links TRBV9 to TRBJ2-2; no reliable D call. Deletions cut 0 bases from V and 8 bases from J, with 8 bases between. CDR1 is SGDLS and CDR2 is YYNGEE in the germline V gene. The CDR3 is 13 residues long. The CDR3 DNA follows: TGTGCCAGCAGCGTAGTTGGACGGGGGGAGCTGTTTTTT. It yields the protein CASSVVGRGELFF.

DNA of the CDR3: TGCAGCGTTGAAGATTTGAGGAGCTGGGACTACACTGAAGCTTTCTTT. Protein sequence: CSVEDLRSWDYTEAFF. J is TRBJ1-1 and V is TRBV29-1, with D possibly matching TRBD1 (5 bases). The CDR3 is 16 amino acids. Trimming took 0 bases from V and 3 from J, leaving 17 bases between them. Germline-derived CDR1 and CDR2 are SQVTM and ANQGSEA. The entire variable domain, with the rest obtained from reference TRBV29-1 and TRBJ1-1, is as follows: SAVISQKPSRDICQRGTSLTIQCQVDSQVTMMFWYRQQPGQSLTLIATANQGSEATYESGFVIDKFPISRPNLTFSTLTVSNMSPEDSSIYLCSVEDLRSWDYTEAFFGQGTRLTVV.

This chain uses TRBV15 with TRBJ1-2, with unresolved D. The CDR3 length is 15 residues. Germline CDR1 and CDR2: LNHNV and YYDKDF (reference sequence). Trimming left V 0 bases short and J 2 bases short, with 10 bases between. Here the CDR3 DNA reads TGTGCCACCAGCAGAGATTCAGGAGAAAACTATGGCTACACCTTC. The encoded protein is CATSRDSGENYGYTF.

CDR3 loop: CASRRTDTQYF. The CDR3 coding sequence is TGTGCCAGCAGAAGAACGGATACGCAGTATTTT. The chain couples TRBV7-2 to TRBJ2-3; D is uncertain. The V end lost 6 bases, the J end lost 6 bases, and 7 bases lay between the germline ends. CDR3 length equals 11 residues. The germline V gene encodes CDR1 SGHTA and CDR2 FQGNSA.

Concerning this clone: The junction shows a germline mismatch at one end, possibly a read error. The rearrangement joins TRBV11-2 to TRBJ2-7; 8 positions agree with TRBD2. Germline V lookup: CDR1 SGHAT, CDR2 FQNNGV. The CDR3 length is 15 residues. The CDR3 bases are TGTGCCAGCAGCGTAGAAGGACTAGCAAGATACGAGCAGTACTTC. Translation gives CASSVEGLARYEQYF.

The V call is TRBV5-1, the J call TRBJ2-1; D is perhaps TRBD1 or TRBD2 (5 bases each). In germline, CDR1 is SGHRS, CDR2 YFSETQ. CDR3 length: 13 amino acids. Trimming pared 4 bases from V and 8 bases from J, leaving 13 bases between. CDR3 sequence: CASSLQGSDEQFF. The CDR3 DNA follows: TGCGCCAGCAGCCTCCAGGGTAGCGATGAGCAGTTCTTC.

The CDR3 region has the DNA TGTGCCAGCTCACCAGACAGACAAGGGGGCGTCCTGACTTTC. This codes for CASSPDRQGGVLTF. The rearrangement joins TRBV18 to TRBJ2-6; tentatively, D is TRBD1 (6 bases). The germline gives CDR1 KGHSH, CDR2 LQKENI. The CDR3 is made up of 14 amino acids. V gave up 2 bases and J gave up 12 bases, with 14 bases separating them.

The rearrangement links TRBV19 to TRBJ2-5, with D perhaps being TRBD1 or TRBD2 (5 bases each). Germline values: CDR1 LNHDA, CDR2 SQIVND (reference sequence). V was trimmed by 9 bases and J by 1 base, leaving 15 bases between them. The length of the CDR3 is 14 residues. Here the CDR3 DNA reads TGTGCCAGCGCCAACTCAGGGACCCAAGAGACCCAGTACTTC. Protein sequence: CASANSGTQETQYF.

The gene calls are TRBV27 and TRBJ2-2; D ambiguous. This CDR3 contains 12 residues. CDR1 is MNHEY and CDR2 is SMNVEV in the germline V gene (reference sequence). Trimming took 6 bases from V and 7 from J, leaving 9 bases between them. CDR3 amino acids: CASSQIGGELFF. CDR3 DNA sequence: TGTGCCAGCAGCCAGATCGGCGGGGAGCTGTTTTTT.

The V call is TRBV11-2, the J call TRBJ2-2; possibly TRBD1 for D (6 bases). The ends were cut back, 1 base at V and 5 bases at J, with 11 bases in the middle. Per germline, CDR1 SGHAT and CDR2 FQNNGV. This CDR3 has 15 residues. The CDR3 bases are TGTGCCAGCAGCTTAGCGTTTACAGGGACCGGGGAGCTGTTTTTT. Translating it yields CASSLAFTGTGELFF. Combining the CDR3 with reference TRBV11-2 and TRBJ2-2 gives the whole variable domain EAGVAQSPRYKIIEKRQSVAFWCNPISGHATLYWYQQILGQGPKLLIQFQNNGVVDDSQLPKDRFSAERLKGVDSTLKIQPAKLEDSAVYLCASSLAFTGTGELFFGEGSRLTVL.

J is TRBJ1-5 and V is TRBV6-1; no definite D call. Trimming removed 2 bases at V and 6 bases at J, with 20 bases between. The CDR3 spans 17 residues. The V gene's germline CDR1 is MNHNS and CDR2 SASEGT. The chain's CDR3 is CASSEQFGPTLGQPQHF. In DNA, the CDR3 is TGTGCCAGCAGTGAACAGTTCGGGCCTACGTTAGGTCAGCCCCAGCATTTT.

This clone turned up a few times. The chain couples TRBV27 to TRBJ1-1; D not resolved. CDR3 length equals 14 residues. Trimming took off 2 bases at V and 6 bases at J, with 13 bases between the two ends. The V gene's germline CDR1 is MNHEY and CDR2 SMNVEV (reference sequence). The CDR3 region is CASSLEGINSEAFF. The CDR3 DNA reads TGTGCCAGCAGTTTAGAGGGCATTAACTCTGAAGCTTTCTTT.

The chain joins TRBV4-1 to TRBJ1-1; possible D gene TRBD1, 5 bases. From germline, CDR1 is MGHRA and CDR2 YSYEKL. This CDR3 contains 14 residues. V was shortened by 6 bases and J by 1 base, with 12 bases between the two germline ends. The CDR3 reads CASRSTDRNTEAFF. The CDR3 coding sequence is TGCGCCAGCAGATCTACCGACAGGAACACTGAAGCTTTCTTT.

The rearrangement links TRBV10-3 to TRBJ2-2; D is possibly TRBD1 or TRBD2 (5 bases each). CDR1 is ENHRY, CDR2 SYGVKD, per germline. The CDR3 has 15 residues. Trimming cost V 6 bases and J 5 bases, with 16 bases left between them. The chain's CDR3 is CAIRGPTTNTGELFF. CDR3 coding DNA: TGTGCCATCAGGGGACCGACTACTAATACCGGGGAGCTGTTTTTT.

The V call is TRBV27, the J call TRBJ1-1; possible D gene TRBD1, 6 bases. The V end was cut by 8 bases, the J end by 4 bases, with 14 bases between. Per the germline V gene, CDR1 is MNHEY and CDR2 is SMNVEV (reference sequence). There are 13 residues in the CDR3. CDR3 protein: CASVRRGSTEAFF. Here the CDR3 DNA reads TGTGCCAGCGTACGGAGGGGGAGCACTGAAGCTTTCTTT.

The chain has TRBV27 and TRBJ2-7; TRBD2 matches 8 bases. CDR1 and CDR2 from the germline V gene are MNHEY and SMNVEV (reference sequence). The CDR3 totals 15 residues. V gave up 4 bases and J gave up 0 bases; unmatched junction bases: 5. Written as DNA, the CDR3 is TGTGCCAGCAGTTCACTAAGCGGGAGCTCCTACGAGCAGTACTTC. Translation gives CASSSLSGSSYEQYF.

The chain uses TRBV27 and TRBJ1-5; TRBD1 is a possible D gene (5 bases). This CDR3 comprises 15 residues. Germline CDR1 reads MNHEY; CDR2 reads SMNVEV (reference sequence). The germline V and J ends were trimmed by 7 bases and 2 bases, with 15 bases remaining between them. DNA for the CDR3: TGTGCCAGCAAAATAGCCCAGGGCGGCAATCAGCCCCAGCATTTT. Its translation is CASKIAQGGNQPQHF.

The chain employs TRBV29-1 and TRBJ1-1; no definite D call. The CDR3 has 13 amino acids. Deletions cut 6 bases from V and 0 bases from J, with 11 bases between. CDR1 SQVTM and CDR2 ANQGSEA come from the germline V gene. Here the CDR3 DNA reads TGCAGCGTCCGGTCGGGCCTGAACACTGAAGCTTTCTTT. Encoded protein: CSVRSGLNTEAFF.